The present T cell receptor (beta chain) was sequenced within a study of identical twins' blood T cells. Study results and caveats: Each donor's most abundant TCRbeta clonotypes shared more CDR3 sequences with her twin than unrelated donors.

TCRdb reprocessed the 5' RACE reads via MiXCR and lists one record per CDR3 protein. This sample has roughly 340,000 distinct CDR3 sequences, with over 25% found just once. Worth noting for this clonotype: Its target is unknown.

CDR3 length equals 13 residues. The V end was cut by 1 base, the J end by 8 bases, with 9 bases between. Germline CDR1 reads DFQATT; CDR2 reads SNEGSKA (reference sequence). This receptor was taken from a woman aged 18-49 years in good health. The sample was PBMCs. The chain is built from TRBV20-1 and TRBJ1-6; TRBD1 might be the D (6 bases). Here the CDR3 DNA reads TGCAGTGCTAGAGTGGGGGCTGATTCACCCCTCCACTTT. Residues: CSARVGADSPLHF.